These 23 T cell receptor beta chains were sequenced from one sample in a study of early T cells in non-severe SARS-CoV-2 infection. TCRdb reprocessed the 5' RACE reads via MiXCR and lists one record per CDR3 protein. This table has approximately 35,000 distinct CDR3 sequences, approximately 5.2% appearing once. Sequencing used whole blood. These receptors all come from an adult who was a healthcare worker with PCR-confirmed SARS-CoV-2 infection or an uninfected control (not recorded which).

This clonotype occurred many times. The V call is TRBV18, the J call TRBJ2-5; weak D call: TRBD1 (6 bases). Between the trimmed V and J ends, which lost 4 bases and 4 bases, there was a span of 16 bases. The CDR3 is made up of 15 amino acids. Germline CDR1 and CDR2: KGHSH and LQKENI. The CDR3 loop is CASSLLQGMGETQYF. In DNA, the CDR3 is TGTGCCAGCTCACTACTACAGGGTATGGGAGAGACCCAGTACTTC.

The chain combines TRBV14 with TRBJ2-3; D tentatively reads TRBD1 or TRBD2 (7 bases each). This CDR3 is built from 15 residues. Germline CDR1 is SGHDN and CDR2 is FVKESK. V lost 1 base and J 4 bases, leaving 12 bases between the germline ends. This CDR3 is CASSQVGRGPDTQYF. CDR3 nucleotides: TGTGCCAGCAGCCAAGTTGGGAGGGGGCCAGATACGCAGTATTTT.

This clonotype was recorded many times. This chain uses TRBV9 with TRBJ1-5; no clear D gene. Trimming left V 0 bases short and J 0 bases short, with 4 bases between. Germline CDR1 is SGDLS and CDR2 is YYNGEE. The CDR3 is 14 amino acids. In DNA form, the CDR3 reads TGTGCCAGCAGCGTAGGGGATAGCAATCAGCCCCAGCATTTT. It yields the protein CASSVGDSNQPQHF.

This clonotype was counted between two and nine times. The V call is TRBV12-3 or TRBV12-4, the J call TRBJ1-5; the match to TRBD1 covers 7 bases. The CDR3 is 14 residues long. Germline trimming cut 3 bases from V and 6 bases from J; bases unmatched to any gene: 5. The CDR3 nucleotides are TGTGCCAGCAGTTTGACAGGGCAAGGTCAGCCCCAGCATTTT. It encodes CASSLTGQGQPQHF.

This clonotype was found many times. The chain is built from TRBV19 and TRBJ1-1; D gene unclear. The CDR3 has 15 residues. The V end lost 1 base, the J end lost 1 base, and 10 bases lay between the germline ends. The V gene's germline CDR1 is LNHDA and CDR2 SQIVND (reference sequence). The CDR3: CASSIAGTQNTEAFF. CDR3 bases: TGTGCCAGTAGTATAGCAGGCACGCAGAACACTGAAGCTTTCTTT.

This chain links TRBV9 with TRBJ1-2, with D unresolved. The CDR3 consists of 16 residues. Germline V gives CDR1 SGDLS, CDR2 YYNGEE. Trimming removed 0 bases from V and 2 bases from J, with 14 bases in between. The CDR3 nucleotides read TGTGCCAGCAGCGTAGGGGAACCCAAGGACAACTATGGCTACACCTTC. Translation: CASSVGEPKDNYGYTF.

The chain employs TRBV18 and TRBJ2-1; D call uncertain. The CDR3 covers 15 residues. V was shortened by 3 bases and J by 2 bases, with 11 bases between the two germline ends. The germline gives CDR1 KGHSH, CDR2 LQKENI. As DNA, the CDR3 is TGTGCCAGCTCACCGACGGAGACCACCTACAATGAGCAGTTCTTC. As protein: CASSPTETTYNEQFF.

There are a few counts of this clonotype. CDR3 sequence: CASSFGAGGIYEQYF. The CDR3 coding sequence is TGTGCCAGCAGTTTTGGGGCAGGGGGCATTTACGAGCAGTACTTC. The chain employs TRBV28 and TRBJ2-7; 8 positions agree with TRBD1. Germline CDR1 reads MDHEN; CDR2 reads SYDVKM. Losses at the gene ends were 3 bases for V and 4 bases for J; bases not matched to a gene: 8. The CDR3 is 15 residues long.

V gene TRBV5-1 combines with J gene TRBJ1-1; no reliable D call. The CDR3 runs 14 residues. The germline V and J ends were trimmed by 5 bases and 2 bases, with 13 bases remaining between them. Germline lookup yields CDR1 SGHRS and CDR2 YFSETQ. The CDR3 loop reads CASRGSVVNTEAFF. The DNA for the CDR3 is TGCGCCAGCAGAGGGAGTGTGGTCAACACTGAAGCTTTCTTT.

This clonotype has at least ten counts. The genes are TRBV5-1 and TRBJ2-3, with no clear D. The ends were cut back, 0 bases at V and 2 bases at J, with 13 bases in the middle. Germline assignment: CDR1 SGHRS and CDR2 YFSETQ. The CDR3 has 16 amino acids. The CDR3 bases are TGCGCCAGCAGCTTGGGAGTGGCGGAACCCACAGATACGCAGTATTTT. Translation gives CASSLGVAEPTDTQYF.

This clonotype was counted many times. A read error may produce the germline difference seen at one junction end. V and J are TRBV19 and TRBJ1-5; 10 bases fit TRBD1. CDR3 length equals 14 residues. Germline V gene lookup returns CDR1 LNHDA and CDR2 SQIVND (reference sequence). The CDR3 is CASSSGTGVQPQHF. Written as DNA, the CDR3 is TGCGCCAGTAGTTCCGGGACAGGGGTTCAGCCCCAGCATTTT.

This clonotype was found many times. The rearrangement uses TRBV20-1 and TRBJ1-1; 8 positions match TRBD1. The CDR3 covers 14 residues. With 0 bases clipped from V and 1 base from J, the junction kept 1 base outside the gene matches. Per germline, CDR1 DFQATT and CDR2 SNEGSKA (reference sequence). The CDR3 sequence is CSAREGTGNTEAFF. The CDR3 DNA reads as TGCAGTGCTAGAGAGGGGACAGGGAACACTGAAGCTTTCTTT.

This clonotype was picked up a small number of times. The V gene is TRBV6-4, the J gene TRBJ2-3; 8 nucleotides align to TRBD2. CDR1 MRHNA and CDR2 SNTAGT come from the germline V gene. The CDR3 contains 15 residues. Unmatched junction bases numbered 5, after V lost 6 bases and J lost 0 bases. CDR3 sequence reads: CASSGGARSTDTQYF. The CDR3 DNA sequence: TGTGCCAGCAGCGGGGGGGCCCGCAGCACAGATACGCAGTATTTT.

This clonotype was seen repeatedly, ten times or more. The rearrangement joins TRBV27 to TRBJ2-5, with D uncertain. The CDR3 contains 14 residues. Trimming pared 3 bases from V and 1 base from J, leaving 9 bases between. Germline values: CDR1 MNHEY, CDR2 SMNVEV (reference sequence). The CDR3 region is CASSLGSPQETQYF. The CDR3, as DNA: TGTGCCAGCAGTTTGGGCAGCCCCCAAGAGACCCAGTACTTC.

This clonotype has at least ten counts. V usage is TRBV7-9 and J usage is TRBJ2-7; no definite D call. The CDR3 sequence is 14 residues long. In germline, CDR1 is SEHNR, CDR2 FQNEAQ (reference sequence). V lost 3 bases and J lost 5, with 14 bases in between. The CDR3 DNA is TGTGCCAGCAGCTTCGACGGGCAAGGGCACGAGCAGTACTTC. Translation gives CASSFDGQGHEQYF.

This clonotype was counted many times. This sequence joins TRBV15 and TRBJ1-2; TRBD1 might be the D (5 bases). V was pared by 3 bases and J by 1 base, with 9 bases between. Germline V lookup: CDR1 LNHNV, CDR2 YYDKDF (reference sequence). The CDR3 contains 14 residues. Here the CDR3 reads CATSSTGDNYGYTF. Written as DNA, the CDR3 is TGTGCCACCAGCAGTACAGGTGATAACTATGGCTACACCTTC. The full variable domain, with the rest looked up from reference TRBV15 and TRBJ1-2, is DAMVIQNPRYQVTQFGKPVTLSCSQTLNHNVMYWYQQKSSQAPKLLFHYYDKDFNNEADTPDNFQSRRPNTSFCFLDIRSPGLGDTAMYLCATSSTGDNYGYTFGSGTRLTVV.

Many counts were recorded for this clonotype. The chain recombines TRBV20-1 with TRBJ2-3; D possibly uses TRBD1 or TRBD2 (5 bases each). The germline gives CDR1 DFQATT, CDR2 SNEGSKA (reference sequence). The V and J ends lost 6 bases and 5 bases respectively, with 6 bases between them. The CDR3 spans 10 residues. CDR3 bases: TGCAGTGCGGGACGAGATACGCAGTATTTT. Protein: CSAGRDTQYF.

The chain recombines TRBV28 with TRBJ2-3, with 7 bases identical to TRBD1. The trim removed 8 bases at V and 4 bases at J, leaving 6 bases unmatched. This CDR3 spans 13 amino acids. The germline gives CDR1 MDHEN, CDR2 SYDVKM. In DNA, the CDR3 is TGTGCCAGCGCACAGGGGAATGCAGATACGCAGTATTTT. Amino acid sequence: CASAQGNADTQYF.

In this sample, this clonotype turned up many times. The chain has TRBV30 and TRBJ1-5; D may be TRBD1 (6 bases). The CDR3 extends over 16 amino acids. Germline V lookup: CDR1 GTSNPN, CDR2 SVGIG (reference sequence). V was cut by 0 bases and J by 2 bases, with 14 bases left in between. The CDR3 DNA reads as TGTGCCTGGAGTGTTGGTACGGGGGGCGGCAATCAGCCCCAGCATTTT. Translated: CAWSVGTGGGNQPQHF.

The chain has TRBV6-6 and TRBJ2-7; D is unclear. CDR1 MNHNY and CDR2 SVGAGI come from the germline V gene (reference sequence). CDR3 size: 14 residues. The germline V and J ends were trimmed by 0 bases and 0 bases, with 6 bases remaining between them. CDR3 amino acids: CASSYSPGSYEQYF. The CDR3 DNA reads as TGTGCCAGCAGTTACTCCCCGGGCTCCTACGAGCAGTACTTC.

This clonotype was picked up many times. V and J are TRBV5-1 and TRBJ2-1; perhaps D is TRBD1 or TRBD2 (5 bases each). CDR1 and CDR2 from the germline V gene are SGHRS and YFSETQ. Trimming stripped 3 bases from V and 5 bases from J, with 9 bases between. The CDR3 has 13 amino acids. CDR3 protein: CASSWGPNNEQFF. The CDR3 nucleotides read TGCGCCAGCAGCTGGGGACCGAACAATGAGCAGTTCTTC.

This clonotype was seen ten or more times. The rearrangement joins TRBV19 to TRBJ1-6; D unclear. Germline assignment: CDR1 LNHDA and CDR2 SQIVND (reference sequence). This CDR3 spans 15 amino acids. The germline V and J ends were trimmed by 5 bases and 5 bases, with 13 bases remaining between them. Here the CDR3 DNA reads TGTGCCAGTAGTCCCCGCGGCCTCGATAATTCACCCCTCCACTTT. This translates into CASSPRGLDNSPLHF.

This clonotype was found many times. The V and J genes are TRBV5-5 and TRBJ1-5, with D possibly matching TRBD1 (5 bases). V was pared by 0 bases and J by 2 bases, with 9 bases between. CDR3 length equals 15 residues. Germline CDR1 reads SGHKS; CDR2 reads YYEKEE (reference sequence). CDR3 coding DNA: TGTGCCAGCAGCTTGGTAGGGACGGGCAATCAGCCCCAGCATTTT. It specifies CASSLVGTGNQPQHF.